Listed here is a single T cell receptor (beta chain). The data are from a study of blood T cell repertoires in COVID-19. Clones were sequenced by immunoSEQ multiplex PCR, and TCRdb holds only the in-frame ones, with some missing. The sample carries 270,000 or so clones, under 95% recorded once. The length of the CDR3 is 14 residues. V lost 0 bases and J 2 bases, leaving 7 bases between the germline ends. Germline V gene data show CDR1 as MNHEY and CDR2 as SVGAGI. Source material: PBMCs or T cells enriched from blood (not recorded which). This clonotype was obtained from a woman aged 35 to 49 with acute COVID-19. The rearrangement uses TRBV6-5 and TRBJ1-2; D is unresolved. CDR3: CASSYSKRNYGYTF. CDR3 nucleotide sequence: TGTGCCAGCAGTTACTCGAAACGGAACTATGGCTACACCTTC.